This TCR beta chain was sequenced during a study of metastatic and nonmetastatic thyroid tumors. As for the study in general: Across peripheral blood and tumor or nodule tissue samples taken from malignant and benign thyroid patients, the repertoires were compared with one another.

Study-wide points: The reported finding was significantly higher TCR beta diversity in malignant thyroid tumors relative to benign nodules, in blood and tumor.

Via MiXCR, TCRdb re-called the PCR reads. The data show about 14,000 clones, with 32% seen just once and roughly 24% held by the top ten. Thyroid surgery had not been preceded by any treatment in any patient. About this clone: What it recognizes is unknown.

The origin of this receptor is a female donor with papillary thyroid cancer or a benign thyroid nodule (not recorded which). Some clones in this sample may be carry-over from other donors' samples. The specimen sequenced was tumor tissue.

The CDR3 bases are TGTGCCAGCAGCTTATTGAGCGGAGCCTACGAGCAGTACTTC. Encoded protein: CASSLLSGAYEQYF. The chain carries TRBV7-8 and TRBJ2-7; maybe TRBD2 (5 bases). Germline V gives CDR1 SGHVS, CDR2 FQNEAQ. Trimming removed 2 bases from V and 2 bases from J, with 10 bases in between. This CDR3 is 14 amino acids long.